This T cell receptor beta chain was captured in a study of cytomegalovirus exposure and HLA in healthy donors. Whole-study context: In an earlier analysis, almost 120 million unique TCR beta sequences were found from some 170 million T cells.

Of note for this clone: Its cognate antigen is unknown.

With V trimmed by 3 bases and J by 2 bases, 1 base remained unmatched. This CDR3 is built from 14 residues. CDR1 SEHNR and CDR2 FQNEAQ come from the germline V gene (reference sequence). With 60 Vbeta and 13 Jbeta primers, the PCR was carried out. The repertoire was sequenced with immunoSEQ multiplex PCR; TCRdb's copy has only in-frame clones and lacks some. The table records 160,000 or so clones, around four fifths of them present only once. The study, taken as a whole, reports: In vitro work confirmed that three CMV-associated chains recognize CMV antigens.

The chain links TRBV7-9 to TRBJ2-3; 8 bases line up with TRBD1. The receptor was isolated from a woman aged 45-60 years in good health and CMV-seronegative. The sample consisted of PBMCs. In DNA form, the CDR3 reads TGTGCCAGCAGCTTGGGACAGGACACAGATACGCAGTATTTT. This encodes CASSLGQDTDTQYF.